The present T cell receptor (beta chain) was sequenced within a study of T cell repertoires in cytomegalovirus infection. Study as a whole: Both a matching HLA type and CMV infection were indicated by public TCR beta signatures. Overall study results and limits: CMV-specific TCR beta clonotypes restricted by HLA-C were the ones dominating the ex vivo response.

Notes on this clonotype: Its antigen is unidentified.

TCRdb re-called the reads through MiXCR, storing one row per CDR3 protein. The data show under 40,000 distinct CDR3 sequences, 40% to 65% seen once. Germline CDR1 is MGHRA and CDR2 is YSYEKL. V lost 0 bases, J lost 10 bases, and 10 bases lay in between. CDR3 size: 13 residues. The chain couples TRBV4-1 to TRBJ2-1; D remains unclear. Here the sequenced sample was CD8+ T cells from cultured PBMCs, taken from culture after CMV antigen stimulation. This clonotype was obtained from a human donor in good health (CMV status not recorded). Some clones in this sample may be carry-over from other donors' samples. DNA of the CDR3: TGCGCCAGCAGCCAAGAGGGAATGCGGGAGCAGTTCTTC. Translation: CASSQEGMREQFF.